The rows below give T cell receptor beta chains drawn from one sample of a study of T cells in Graves' hyperthyroidism and ophthalmopathy. TCRdb processed the multiplex PCR reads anew with MiXCR; each CDR3 protein has one entry. Of a few hundred thousand distinct CDR3 sequences listed, approximately 15% were seen once; the top ten hold around 6.6%. Sequencing used blood. The receptors originated from a woman in her thirties with Graves' hyperthyroidism. CDR3s leave out the opening cysteine and the closing phenylalanine or tryptophan.

v_gene,j_gene,CDR3aa
TRBV5-1,TRBJ2-1,ASSLGQGAGEQF
TRBV15,TRBJ1-1,ATSREGGGIWGGIWNTEAF
TRBV12-3/TRBV12-4,TRBJ2-2,ASTRDRSFTGELF
TRBV6-5,TRBJ2-1,ASSRTHYNEQF
TRBV3-1,TRBJ2-7,ASSQGAPYDQY
TRBV2,TRBJ2-2,ASSKRRSGELF
TRBV28,TRBJ1-4,ASKGYEGAREKLF
TRBV27,TRBJ1-1,ASSLFENRAGRTEAF
TRBV6-1,TRBJ2-7,ASSSGSAGVYEQY
TRBV20-1,TRBJ2-3,SASYGARTDTQY
TRBV5-4,TRBJ1-1,ASSLGPGAEAF
TRBV7-9,TRBJ2-1,ASSSSSGAINEQF
TRBV11-2,TRBJ1-2,ASSLVAGQYGYT
TRBV11-1,TRBJ1-6,ASSISTGNNSPLH
TRBV6-1,TRBJ2-7,ASSPTVRPYEQY
TRBV18,TRBJ1-1,ASSPLPYFNTEAF
TRBV7-6,TRBJ2-1,ASGLLGRYEQF
TRBV11-1,TRBJ2-1,ASSPTAEGTSGRIWNEQF
TRBV30,TRBJ1-5,AWNRDNQPQH
TRBV12-3/TRBV12-4,TRBJ1-5,ASSWNLGPQH
TRBV29-1,TRBJ2-1,SVEGGFDEQF
TRBV20-1,TRBJ2-1,SASVASGGEQF